Listed below are T cell receptor beta chains from one sample, sequenced in a study of response to subunit inactivated influenza vaccine. TCRdb re-derived calls from the RT-PCR reads in MiXCR, one entry per CDR3 protein. The repertoire holds 450,000 to 600,000 distinct CDR3 sequences, with roughly 8.2% as singletons. Material: PBMCs from blood, obtained less than 30 months after vaccination. The receptors shown here come from a man aged 45 to 70 who received an inactivated influenza vaccine. CDR3s include the opening cysteine and the closing phenylalanine or tryptophan. D genes are given only for firm matches. Size values are once, few and many counts, or a class for expanded clones, and some rows have none.

abundance | j_gene | d_gene | v_gene | CDR3nt | CDR3aa
few | TRBJ2-7 | TRBD2 | TRBV20-1 | TGCAGTGCTAGAGTATTAGGACTAGCGGGAGAAGCGGGCGAGCAGTACTTC | CSARVLGLAGEAGEQYF
- | TRBJ2-3 | TRBD2 | TRBV20-1 | TGCAGTGCTAGAACGGGAGGGCCCACAGATACGCAGTATTTT | CSARTGGPTDTQYF
- | TRBJ1-5 | TRBD1 | TRBV29-1 | TGCAGCGTTGGAAGGGACAGGGGTCAGCCCCAGCATTTT | CSVGRDRGQPQHF
many | TRBJ2-3 | - | TRBV19 | TGTGCCAGTAGTATTTCAGGAAACACAGATACGCAGTATTTT | CASSISGNTDTQYF
- | TRBJ2-3 | TRBD1 | TRBV5-8 | TGTGCCAGCAGCCGAGGACAGGGGAGCGGTTATACGCAGTATTTT | CASSRGQGSGYTQYF
- | TRBJ2-1 | - | TRBV20-1 | TGCAGCCCCGGAGGCATAGGACAGAATTACAATGAGCAGTTCTTC | CSPGGIGQNYNEQFF
- | TRBJ2-7 | TRBD1 | TRBV5-1 | TGCGCCAGCAGCCAGGGACAGAATACCTACGAGCAGTACTTC | CASSQGQNTYEQYF
many | TRBJ2-3 | TRBD2 | TRBV6-1 | TGTGCCAGCAGGAGATCACTAGCGGGAGGAGGCACAGATACGCAGTATTTT | CASRRSLAGGGTDTQYF
- | TRBJ1-2 | - | TRBV24-1 | TGTGCCACCAGCGATCCAGACTCGGTCTATGGCTACACCTTC | CATSDPDSVYGYTF
few | TRBJ2-1 | - | TRBV9 | TGTGCCAGCAGCGTAGATTCTAGCGGAGGGGGCTCCTCCTACAATGAGCAGTTCTTC | CASSVDSSGGGSSYNEQFF
few | TRBJ2-5 | - | TRBV16 | TGTGCCAGCAGCCAAAATTTGGGAGAGACCCAGTACTTC | CASSQNLGETQYF
few | TRBJ2-3 | TRBD2 | TRBV7-8 | TGTGCCAGCAGCTTAGCTAGCGGGGGGCCGGGGGATACGCAGTATTTT | CASSLASGGPGDTQYF
many | TRBJ2-1 | TRBD2 | TRBV20-1 | TGCAGTGCCGTAACTCTAGCGGGGGGGAACTACAATGAGCAGTTCTTC | CSAVTLAGGNYNEQFF
many | TRBJ1-2 | TRBD1 | TRBV27 | TGTGCCAGCAGTACCACGGGACAGGGGAACTATGGCTACACCTTC | CASSTTGQGNYGYTF
many | TRBJ2-1 | - | TRBV5-1 | TGTGCCAGCAGCTTAGACGGTAATGAGCAGTTCTTC | CASSLDGNEQFF
few | TRBJ1-2 | TRBD1 | TRBV3-1 | TGTGCCAGCAGCGCCCGGACAGGGACAGCAAGTGGCTACACCTTC | CASSARTGTASGYTF
few | TRBJ1-3 | TRBD1 | TRBV12-3/TRBV12-4 | TGTGCCAGCAGTTCAGGACAGGCCAGGGCATTTTCGTATTTT | CASSSGQARAFSYF
- | TRBJ2-3 | TRBD1 | TRBV7-2 | TGTGCCAGCAGCTTAAATCAGGGGGCCACAGATACGCAGTATTTT | CASSLNQGATDTQYF
- | TRBJ2-1 | - | TRBV9 | TGTGCCAGCAGCCCCGGGACGGAACCCTACAATGAGCAGTTCTTC | CASSPGTEPYNEQFF
- | TRBJ2-5 | TRBD2 | TRBV20-1 | TGCAGTGCTAGTCCGGCTAGCGGAACCCAAGAGACCCAGTACTTC | CSASPASGTQETQYF
- | TRBJ2-1 | TRBD2 | TRBV11-1 | TGTGCCAGCAGCTCAGCGGGGGGCGGGGGCGTGATTGAGCAGTTCTTC | CASSSAGGGGVIEQFF
- | TRBJ1-6 | - | TRBV10-3 | TGTGCCACCATAGGGAGTATAAATTCACCCCTCCACTTT | CATIGSINSPLHF
few | TRBJ2-3 | TRBD2 | TRBV3-1 | TGTGCCACGCGGACTAGCGGGGGAAGGAATACGCAGTATTTT | CATRTSGGRNTQYF
many | TRBJ2-5 | - | TRBV5-1 | TGCGCCAGCAGCTTGGGCAGACCCCAAGAGACCCAGTACTTC | CASSLGRPQETQYF
- | TRBJ2-7 | TRBD2 | TRBV7-6 | TGTGCCAGCAGCATCGGGACTAGCGGCGAGCAGTACTTC | CASSIGTSGEQYF
few | TRBJ2-5 | - | TRBV2 | TGTGCCAGCAGTGGGGGGACCCAGTACTTC | CASSGGTQYF
many | TRBJ1-3 | - | TRBV11-2 | TGTGCCGGTAGAACAGGGTCTGGAAACACCATATATTTT | CAGRTGSGNTIYF
- | TRBJ1-1 | - | TRBV6-2/TRBV6-3 | TGTGCCAGCAGTTACTCGACTGGTGGGGTGGCCACTGAAGCTTTCTTT | CASSYSTGGVATEAFF
few | TRBJ1-1 | - | TRBV12-3/TRBV12-4 | TGTGCCAGCAGTTCTCGACGGACTGAAGCTTTCTTT | CASSSRRTEAFF
- | TRBJ2-3 | - | TRBV20-1 | TGCAGTGCTTCTCAGGGAAGGACCGGTTTCGGAGATACGCAGTATTTT | CSASQGRTGFGDTQYF
many | TRBJ1-2 | - | TRBV12-3/TRBV12-4 | TGTGCCAGCAGTGTCCAGGACAGTTATGGCTACACCTTC | CASSVQDSYGYTF
- | TRBJ2-1 | TRBD2 | TRBV15 | TGTGCCACCAGCAGAGGCGGGAGGGCCTACAATGAGCAGTTCTTC | CATSRGGRAYNEQFF
few | TRBJ2-3 | TRBD1 | TRBV4-3 | TGCGCCAGCAGCCACAGGGACAGGGCAACAGATACGCAGTATTTT | CASSHRDRATDTQYF
- | TRBJ2-1 | - | TRBV14 | TGTGCCAGCAGCCAAGCTGGTGGGAATGGGCAGTTCTTC | CASSQAGGNGQFF
many | TRBJ2-2 | - | TRBV12-3/TRBV12-4 | TGTGCCAGCACCCGGCGGTACGGGGAGCTGTTTTTT | CASTRRYGELFF
- | TRBJ1-1 | - | TRBV30 | TGTGCCTGGAGTGTAACCGAGAACACTGAAGCTTTCTTT | CAWSVTENTEAFF
few | TRBJ2-1 | - | TRBV24-1 | TGTGCCACCAGTGACACGGGACGGGTGATCGGGTACAATGAGCAGTTCTTC | CATSDTGRVIGYNEQFF
many | TRBJ2-7 | TRBD2 | TRBV10-1 | TGCGCCAGCAGTGAGGGTAGCGGGGGGCAAAGCTCCTACGAGCAGTACTTC | CASSEGSGGQSSYEQYF
- | TRBJ2-5 | TRBD2 | TRBV15 | TGTGCCACCAGCAGGGGGGGGCTAGCGGGATTTCCCCGTTCAGAGACCCAGTACTTC | CATSRGGLAGFPRSETQYF
- | TRBJ2-1 | - | TRBV29-1 | TGCAGCGTTGAAGCGACTGGAGTCCAAACCCCCTACAATGAGCAGTTCTTC | CSVEATGVQTPYNEQFF
few | TRBJ2-7 | TRBD2 | TRBV6-2/TRBV6-3 | TGTGCCAGCAGCCCCCGAAGACTAGCGGGAGGGAGCTCCTACGAGCAGTACTTC | CASSPRRLAGGSSYEQYF
- | TRBJ2-3 | - | TRBV15 | TGTGCCACCAGCAGGAGGGACCGCGGGCCAGATACGCAGTATTTT | CATSRRDRGPDTQYF
- | TRBJ2-5 | - | TRBV5-1 | TGCGCCAGCAGCTTGGAGGGCCGGATCCAAGAGACCCAGTACTTC | CASSLEGRIQETQYF
few | TRBJ2-7 | - | TRBV4-1 | TGCGCCAGCAGCCAAGATTCTGCGGAAACCTACGAGCAGTACTTC | CASSQDSAETYEQYF
few | TRBJ2-7 | TRBD1 | TRBV18 | TGTGCCAGCTCACCGATACAGGGGGGCAGCTACGAGCAGTACTTC | CASSPIQGGSYEQYF
- | TRBJ2-7 | - | TRBV10-3 | TGTGCCGCGATGGACAGGTTGGCGGGAGGAATCGCCTACGAGCAGTACTTC | CAAMDRLAGGIAYEQYF
many | TRBJ2-5 | TRBD1 | TRBV27 | TGTGCCAGCAGTCCGACAGGGGTCTTAGTACAAGAGACCCAGTACTTC | CASSPTGVLVQETQYF
many | TRBJ2-2 | - | TRBV10-3 | TGTGCCACCTCAGTCCCGACAACAGCAACGAACACCGGGGAGCTGTTTTTT | CATSVPTTATNTGELFF
- | TRBJ2-1 | TRBD2 | TRBV20-1 | TGCAGTGCTTCTAGCGGGAGTAGGGACAATGAGCAGTTCTTC | CSASSGSRDNEQFF
- | TRBJ2-7 | TRBD1 | TRBV20-1 | TGCAGTGCTAGGGGGACAGCCTCCTACGAGCAGTACTTC | CSARGTASYEQYF